The entry that follows covers one TCR beta chain sequence. Antigen: not known. As for time point: week 5, during vaccination. Vaccinated patients received 300 ug of mutant IDH1 20-mer peptide per dose, with topical imiquimod. The CDR3 is 14 residues long. V gave up 3 bases and J gave up 5 bases, with 11 bases separating them. Per the germline V gene, CDR1 is MNHNS and CDR2 is SASEGT. The data stem from a study of a mutant IDH1 vaccine in newly diagnosed glioma. Study details: Males made up 62.5% and females approximately 40% of treated patients, whose mean age was around 41 years.

Sequencing was performed with immunoSEQ multiplex PCR; in TCRdb, only in-frame clones are kept and a portion is missing. The sample shows fewer than 35,000 clones, around 60% of them seen only once. The chain is built from TRBV6-1 and TRBJ2-1, with D maybe TRBD1 (6 bases). The clonotype was recovered from a woman aged 18 to 35 with glioma. The sample consisted of PBMCs, taken from a glioma patient whose treatment included an IDH1 peptide vaccine. The CDR3 protein is CASSEWTVNNEQFF. The CDR3, as DNA: TGTGCCAGCAGTGAGTGGACAGTTAACAATGAGCAGTTCTTC.